This T cell receptor (beta chain) was recorded in a study of blood T cells in healthy people across ages. In its sample, this clonotype was seen a few times. The antigen is undetermined. It was with a sample-barcoded 5' primer and a J-beta primer mix that a second PCR of about 6 to 11 cycles was run. MiXCR was run by TCRdb on the 5' RACE reads, yielding one entry per CDR3 protein. The data show roughly 800,000 distinct CDR3 sequences, roughly 34% seen once. The CDR3 consists of 15 residues. Per the germline V gene, CDR1 is MNHEY and CDR2 is SVGEGT. The study's findings and limits: Per-million-T-cell TCR beta diversity fell roughly linearly with age.

V and J are TRBV6-2 or TRBV6-3 and TRBJ2-1; TRBD1 agrees at 9 bases. The DNA end is a closer match to TRBJ2-7, so the J assignment may be wrong. This TCR derives from a man between 18 and 35 years old in good health. Sequencing was performed on blood. CDR3 sequence: CASSPDRGPYNEQYF. The CDR3, as DNA: TGTGCCAGCAGCCCGGACAGGGGCCCCTACAATGAGCAGTACTTC.